This T cell receptor (beta chain) was identified in a study of CD8+CD57+ T cells in acquired aplastic anemia. For the study at large: CD4+ and CD8+ cells, once sorted, gave DNA averaging approximately 3 ug. Study-wide findings and caveats: Over 25 CD8+ CDR3 sequences occurred in both the patients and the controls.

As regards this clonotype: Its matching antigen is unknown. The conserved final phenylalanine or tryptophan is absent from the CDR3, which likely points to a read error. The DNA is left out, because the CDR3 cannot be placed on it with certainty; the CDR3 is given as TCRdb lists it.

TCR beta VDJ and CDR3 profiles were obtained from a genomic DNA template. TCRdb processed the reads anew with MiXCR; each CDR3 protein has one entry. The sample lists about 220,000 distinct CDR3 sequences, 30% to 40% occurring once. Inclusive of both ends, the CDR3 amounts to 8 amino acids. Germline CDR1 and CDR2: SEHNR and FQNEAQ (reference sequence). The chain is built from TRBV7-9 and TRBJ1-4; the DNA was not used to check the table's D call, TRBD1. This receptor was obtained from a human donor in good health, serving as a control. Material: sorted CD4+, CD8+, or CD8+CD57+ T cells (not recorded which) from PBMCs. CDR3 amino acids: CASSSRTG.